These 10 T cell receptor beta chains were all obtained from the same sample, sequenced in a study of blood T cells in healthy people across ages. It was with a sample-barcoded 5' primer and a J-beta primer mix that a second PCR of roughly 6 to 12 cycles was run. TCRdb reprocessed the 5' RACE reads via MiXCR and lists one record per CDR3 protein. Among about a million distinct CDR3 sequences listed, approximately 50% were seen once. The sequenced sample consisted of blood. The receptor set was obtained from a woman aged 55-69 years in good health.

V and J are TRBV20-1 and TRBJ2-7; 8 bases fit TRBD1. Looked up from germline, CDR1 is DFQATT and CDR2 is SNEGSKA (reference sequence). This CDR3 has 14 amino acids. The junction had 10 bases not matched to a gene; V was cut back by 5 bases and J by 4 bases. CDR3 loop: CSAWDRRELYEQYF. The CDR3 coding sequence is TGCAGTGCTTGGGACAGGCGAGAACTGTACGAGCAGTACTTC.

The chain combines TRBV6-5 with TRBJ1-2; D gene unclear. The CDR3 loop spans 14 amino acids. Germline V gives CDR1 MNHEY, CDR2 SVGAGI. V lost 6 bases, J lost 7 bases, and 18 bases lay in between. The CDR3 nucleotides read TGTGCCAGCAGGCTCGCCGGGATGGGGAGTGGCTACACCTTC. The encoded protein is CASRLAGMGSGYTF.

The CDR3 nucleotides are TGTGCCAGCTCACCACTGCCCGTCACAGATACGCAGTATTTT. This codes for CASSPLPVTDTQYF. The rearrangement links TRBV18 to TRBJ2-3; D uncertain. Germline assignment: CDR1 KGHSH and CDR2 LQKENI. Trimming pared 1 base from V and 2 bases from J, leaving 7 bases between. There are 14 residues in the CDR3. The full variable domain, rest sourced from reference TRBV18 and TRBJ2-3, is NAGVMQNPRHLVRRRGQEARLRCSPMKGHSHVYWYRQLPEEGLKFMVYLQKENIIDESGMPKERFSAEFPKEGPSILRIQQVVRGDSAAYFCASSPLPVTDTQYFGPGTRLTVL.

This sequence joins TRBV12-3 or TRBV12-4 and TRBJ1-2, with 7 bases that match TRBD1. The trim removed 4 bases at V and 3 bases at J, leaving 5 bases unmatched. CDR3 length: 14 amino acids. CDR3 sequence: CASSSVDRDYGYTF. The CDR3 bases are TGTGCCAGCAGTTCAGTCGACAGGGACTATGGCTACACCTTC.

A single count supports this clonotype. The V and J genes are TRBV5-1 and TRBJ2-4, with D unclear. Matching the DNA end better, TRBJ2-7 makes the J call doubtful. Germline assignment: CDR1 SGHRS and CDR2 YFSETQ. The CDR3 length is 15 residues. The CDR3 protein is CASSLGAGQVSEQYF. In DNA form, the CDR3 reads TGCGCCAGCAGCTTGGGGGCCGGGCAGGTGTCCGAGCAGTACTTC.

CDR3 bases: TGTGCCAGCCGGAGGGAGGGAGCAGCTAACTATGGCTACACCTTC. Protein: CASRREGAANYGYTF. The chain carries TRBV2 and TRBJ1-2, with unresolved D. The germline gives CDR1 SNHLY, CDR2 FYNNEI. Between the trimmed V and J ends, which lost 8 bases and 0 bases, there was a span of 16 bases. This CDR3 comprises 15 residues.

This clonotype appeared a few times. CDR3 amino acids: CASSSGTSGTYNEQFF. The CDR3 bases are TGTGCCAGCAGTTCCGGGACTAGCGGGACCTACAATGAGCAGTTCTTC. J is TRBJ2-1 and V is TRBV27, with 13 bases matching TRBD2. V trimming: 4 bases; J trimming: 2 bases; junction bases outside the gene matches: 2. This CDR3 has 16 residues. Germline assignment: CDR1 MNHEY and CDR2 SMNVEV (reference sequence).

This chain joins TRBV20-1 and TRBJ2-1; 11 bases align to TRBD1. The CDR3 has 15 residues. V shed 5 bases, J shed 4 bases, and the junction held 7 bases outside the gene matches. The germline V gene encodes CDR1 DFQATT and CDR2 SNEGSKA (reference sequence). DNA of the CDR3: TGCAGTGCTCCCCCCCGGGACAGGGGGTACAATGAGCAGTTCTTC. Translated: CSAPPRDRGYNEQFF.

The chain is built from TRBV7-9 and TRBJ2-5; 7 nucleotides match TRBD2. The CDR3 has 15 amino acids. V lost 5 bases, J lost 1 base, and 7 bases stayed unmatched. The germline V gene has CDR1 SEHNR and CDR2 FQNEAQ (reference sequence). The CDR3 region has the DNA TGTGCCAGCAGCCCAAGGACTAGTCTCCAAGAGACCCAGTACTTC. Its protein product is CASSPRTSLQETQYF.

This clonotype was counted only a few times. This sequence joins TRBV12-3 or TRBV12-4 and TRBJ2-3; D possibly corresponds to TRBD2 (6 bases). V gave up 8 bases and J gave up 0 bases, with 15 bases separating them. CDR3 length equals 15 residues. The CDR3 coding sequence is TGTGCCAGCGCGGCGGGGAGACACAGCACAGATACGCAGTATTTT. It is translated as CASAAGRHSTDTQYF.